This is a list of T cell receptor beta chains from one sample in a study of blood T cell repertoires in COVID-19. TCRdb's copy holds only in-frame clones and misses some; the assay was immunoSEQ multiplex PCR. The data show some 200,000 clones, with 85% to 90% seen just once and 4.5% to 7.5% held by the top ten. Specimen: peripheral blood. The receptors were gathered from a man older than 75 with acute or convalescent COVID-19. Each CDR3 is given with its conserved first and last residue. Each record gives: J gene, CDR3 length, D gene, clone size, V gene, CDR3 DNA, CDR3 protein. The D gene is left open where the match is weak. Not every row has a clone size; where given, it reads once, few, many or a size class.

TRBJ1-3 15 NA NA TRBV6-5 TGTGCCAGCAGTCCCGGGGTATTCTCTGGAAACACCATATATTTT CASSPGVFSGNTIYF
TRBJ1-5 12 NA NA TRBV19 TGTGCCAGTAGTTCGGGTGGTCAGCCCCAGCATTTT CASSSGGQPQHF
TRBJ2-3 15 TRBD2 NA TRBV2 TGTGCCAGCACCGAACTGCAGGGAGGGTCAGATACGCAGTATTTT CASTELQGGSDTQYF
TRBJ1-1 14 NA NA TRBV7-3 TGTGCCAGCAGCCCCACGGGGGGGCCCACTGAAGCTTTCTTT CASSPTGGPTEAFF
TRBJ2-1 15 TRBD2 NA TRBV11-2 TGTGCCAGCAGCCCCCCGGGACTAGTTCTCAATGAGCAGTTCTTC CASSPPGLVLNEQFF
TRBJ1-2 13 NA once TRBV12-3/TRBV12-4 TGTGCCAGCAGCCAGGGCGCTAACTATGGCTACACCTTC CASSQGANYGYTF
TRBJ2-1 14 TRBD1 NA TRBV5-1 TGCGCCAGCAGCCAAGGACAGGGGGCATCCGAGCAGTTCTTC CASSQGQGASEQFF
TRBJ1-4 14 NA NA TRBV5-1 TGCGCCAGCAGAACTATGTCAACTAATGAAAAACTGTTTTTT CASRTMSTNEKLFF
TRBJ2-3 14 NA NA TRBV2 TGTGCCAGCAGAACAGGGGGGGGCACAGATACGCAGTATTTT CASRTGGGTDTQYF
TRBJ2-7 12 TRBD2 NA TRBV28 TGTGCCAGCAGTACTAGCGTCTACGAGCAGTACTTC CASSTSVYEQYF
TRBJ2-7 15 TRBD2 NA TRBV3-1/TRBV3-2 TGTGCCAGCAGCCCTGGGACTAGCGGGATCTACGAGCAGTACTTC CASSPGTSGIYEQYF
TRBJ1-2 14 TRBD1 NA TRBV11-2 TGTGCCAGCAGCTTTCGGACAGGGAAACTTGGCTACACCTTC CASSFRTGKLGYTF
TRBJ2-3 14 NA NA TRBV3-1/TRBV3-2 TGTGCCAGCAGATCCCTGCGGCCCCCATGGACGCAGTATTTT CASRSLRPPWTQYF
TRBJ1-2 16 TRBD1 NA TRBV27 TGTGCCAGCAGTAGGAGTGCTGCGGGACAGGGGTACGGCTACACCTTC CASSRSAAGQGYGYTF
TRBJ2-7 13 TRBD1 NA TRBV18 TGTGCCAGCTCACAAACAGGGGTACACGAGCAGTACTTC CASSQTGVHEQYF
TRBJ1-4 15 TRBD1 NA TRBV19 TGTGCCAGTAGTACACAGGGGGCCAAGGGTGAAAAACTGTTTTTT CASSTQGAKGEKLFF